This T cell receptor beta chain was profiled in a study of graft-versus-host responses after intestinal transplantation. Study-level results: The presence of high graft-versus-host to host-versus-graft clonal ratios in allografts characterized patients with graft-donor T cell macrochimerism.

Germline lookup yields CDR1 MNHNY and CDR2 SVGAGI (reference sequence). This CDR3 comprises 14 residues. With 8 bases removed from V and 4 bases from J, the gap between germline ends came to 17 bases. In regard to this clone: Its antigen is unknown.

Graft samples were processed, releasing intraepithelial and lamina propria lymphocytes. Only in-frame clones appear in the TCRdb table, and some are missing; sequencing was by immunoSEQ multiplex PCR. Of 60,000 to 65,000 clones in the sample, about 89% were seen once. V gene TRBV6-6 combines with J gene TRBJ2-5; tentatively, D is TRBD1 or TRBD2 (5 bases each). The TCR comes from a human patient who received an intestinal transplant, so some T cells may come from the graft donor. The source was ileum tissue, collected approximately 370 days after transplant. CDR3: CASGFDGTVETQYF. The DNA for the CDR3 is TGTGCCAGCGGCTTTGACGGGACCGTAGAGACCCAGTACTTC.